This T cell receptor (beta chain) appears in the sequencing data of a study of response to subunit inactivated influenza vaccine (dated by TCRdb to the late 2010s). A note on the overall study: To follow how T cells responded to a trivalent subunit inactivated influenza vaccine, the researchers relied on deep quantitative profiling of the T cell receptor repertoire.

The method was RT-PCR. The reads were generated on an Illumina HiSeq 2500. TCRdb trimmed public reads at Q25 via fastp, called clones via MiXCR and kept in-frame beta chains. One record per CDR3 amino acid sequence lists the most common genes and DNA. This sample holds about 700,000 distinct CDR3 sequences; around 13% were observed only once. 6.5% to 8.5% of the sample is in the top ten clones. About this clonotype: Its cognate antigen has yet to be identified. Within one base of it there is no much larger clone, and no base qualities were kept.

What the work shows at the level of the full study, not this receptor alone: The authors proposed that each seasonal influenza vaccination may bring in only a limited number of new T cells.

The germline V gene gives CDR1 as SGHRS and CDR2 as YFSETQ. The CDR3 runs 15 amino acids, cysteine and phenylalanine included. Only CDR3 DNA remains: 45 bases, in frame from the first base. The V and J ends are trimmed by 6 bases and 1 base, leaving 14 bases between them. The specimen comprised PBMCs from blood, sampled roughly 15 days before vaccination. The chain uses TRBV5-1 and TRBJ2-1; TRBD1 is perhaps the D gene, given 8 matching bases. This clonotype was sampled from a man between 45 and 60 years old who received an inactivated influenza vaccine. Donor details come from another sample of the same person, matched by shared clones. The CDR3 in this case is CASTGQGGSYNEQFF. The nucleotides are TGCGCCAGCACCGGACAGGGAGGGTCCTACAATGAGCAGTTCTTC.